These T cell receptor beta chains were read from a single sample in a study of T cells after yellow fever vaccination. Using its own MiXCR run on the 5' RACE reads, TCRdb lists one record per CDR3 protein. Here the sample spans about 110,000 distinct CDR3 sequences, 8.4% being singletons. The sample consisted of CD8+ T cells sorted from PBMCs, taken 45 days after the yellow fever booster vaccination. Source of these receptors: a man aged 30-40 years who received the YFV17D yellow fever vaccine. CDR3s include the opening cysteine and the closing phenylalanine or tryptophan. The D gene is left open where the match is weak. Clone size is not always given. Where it is, it says once, few, many or a class for expanded clones.

J | D | V | size | DNA | CDR3
TRBJ2-2 | NA | TRBV27 | NA | TGTGCCAGCACCCAATTTTCCGGGACTTATCTTACCGGGGAGCTGTTTTTT | CASTQFSGTYLTGELFF
TRBJ2-7 | NA | TRBV12-3/TRBV12-4 | many | TGTGCCAGCACCTTCGGGAGATCTAGCCACGAGCAGTACTTC | CASTFGRSSHEQYF
TRBJ2-1 | NA | TRBV9 | many | TGTGCCAGCAGCGCCGCCGGGACCGAGCAGTTCTTC | CASSAAGTEQFF
TRBJ1-2 | NA | TRBV7-9 | NA | TGTGCCAGCAGCCTCTCTGGGATTGGCTACACCTTC | CASSLSGIGYTF
TRBJ2-2 | TRBD2 | TRBV11-1 | NA | TGTGCCAGCAGCCAACCACCGGGACTAGCGGGAGGCTCCGGGGAGCTGTTTTTT | CASSQPPGLAGGSGELFF
TRBJ2-5 | NA | TRBV7-6 | NA | TGTGCCAGCAGCTTAGATACTAGCTACGAGACCCAGTACTTC | CASSLDTSYETQYF
TRBJ2-7 | NA | TRBV5-5 | NA | TGTGCCAGCAGCCCCTGGGGCGGGTTCGAGCAGTACTTC | CASSPWGGFEQYF
TRBJ2-7 | NA | TRBV29-1 | many | TGCAGCGTTAAGTCAACCGGCGAGCAGTACTTC | CSVKSTGEQYF
TRBJ2-3 | NA | TRBV7-6 | many | TGTGCCAGCAGCTGGTCCACGGGTGAGACGCAGTATTTT | CASSWSTGETQYF
TRBJ2-2 | NA | TRBV5-1 | many | TGCGCCAGCAGCTGGGACAACACCGGGGAGCTGTTTTTT | CASSWDNTGELFF
TRBJ2-2 | TRBD2 | TRBV19 | many | TGTGCCAGTAGCCCCCTCCTAGCGGGAGTCACCGGGGAGCTGTTTTTT | CASSPLLAGVTGELFF
TRBJ2-7 | TRBD2 | TRBV29-1 | few | TGCAGCGTTTCAACTAGCGGGAGTTACGAGCAGTACTTC | CSVSTSGSYEQYF
TRBJ2-3 | TRBD1 | TRBV12-3/TRBV12-4 | many | TGTGCCAGCAGTTCGAACAGGGGAATGGGGACAGATACGCAGTATTTT | CASSSNRGMGTDTQYF
TRBJ2-1 | NA | TRBV16 | NA | TGTGCCAGCAGCCAGTGGGACGGAGTTTCGGATGAGCAGTTCTTC | CASSQWDGVSDEQFF
TRBJ2-7 | NA | TRBV5-6 | many | TGTGCCAGCAGCTTGGCCTTGGGCCCCTACGAGCAGTACTTC | CASSLALGPYEQYF
TRBJ2-7 | NA | TRBV7-2 | NA | TGTGCCAGCAGCGAGGGACCTCCGAGCTCCTACGAGCAGTACTTC | CASSEGPPSSYEQYF
TRBJ2-5 | NA | TRBV20-1 | many | TGCAGTGCGCGGGCTCTAGGAGGACTCCAAGAGACCCAGTACTTC | CSARALGGLQETQYF
TRBJ1-5 | TRBD1 | TRBV2 | many | TGTGCCAGCAGTAGGGGACAGAGCAATCAGCCCCAGCATTTT | CASSRGQSNQPQHF
TRBJ2-5 | NA | TRBV15 | many | TGTGCCACCAGCGGAACTATCGGGACCCAGTACTTC | CATSGTIGTQYF
TRBJ2-7 | NA | TRBV25-1 | NA | TGTGCCAGCACCCCGAAGGACGCATGGGGTTGGGACGAGCAGTACTTC | CASTPKDAWGWDEQYF
TRBJ2-7 | NA | TRBV20-1 | many | TGCAGTGCTAGAGATGGCCTAACAACCTACGAGCAGTACTTC | CSARDGLTTYEQYF
TRBJ2-2 | NA | TRBV4-2 | many | TGTGCCAGCAGCCCCCGGGTCTCCGGGGAGCTGTTTTTT | CASSPRVSGELFF
TRBJ2-1 | TRBD2 | TRBV6-6 | few | TGTGCCAGCAGTTCGCGGGAGGATGAGCAGTTCTTC | CASSSREDEQFF